In this sample, the clone carrying this T cell receptor beta chain turned up many times. Its matching antigen is unknown. Every TCR cDNA molecule bore its own unique molecular identifier. From the 5' RACE reads, TCRdb called clonotypes with MiXCR, one entry per CDR3 protein. Of about 45,000 distinct CDR3 sequences in the sample, around 15% were seen once. The length of the CDR3 is 12 residues. The V end lost 5 bases, the J end lost 4 bases, and 9 bases lay between the germline ends. The germline CDR1 and CDR2 sequences are MDHEN and SYDVKM. The time point: sample taken at primary tumor resection. Tumor, nontumor lung or frozen PBMC supplied whole RNA that was sequenced unsorted. A total of around 67 untreated early-stage non-small cell lung cancer patients served as donors. The data stem from a study of spatial heterogeneity in lung cancer. Study-wide findings and caveats: Compared with follow-up, resection was when ubiquitous expanded tumor TCRs appeared in blood more.

Specimen: PBMCs, collected at surgery. This chain links TRBV28 with TRBJ2-7; no clear D gene. The TCR was taken from a male donor with early-stage non-small cell lung cancer. For the CDR3, the DNA is TGTGCCAGCAGTCCCGGTGTGTACGAGCAGTACTTC. It yields the protein CASSPGVYEQYF.